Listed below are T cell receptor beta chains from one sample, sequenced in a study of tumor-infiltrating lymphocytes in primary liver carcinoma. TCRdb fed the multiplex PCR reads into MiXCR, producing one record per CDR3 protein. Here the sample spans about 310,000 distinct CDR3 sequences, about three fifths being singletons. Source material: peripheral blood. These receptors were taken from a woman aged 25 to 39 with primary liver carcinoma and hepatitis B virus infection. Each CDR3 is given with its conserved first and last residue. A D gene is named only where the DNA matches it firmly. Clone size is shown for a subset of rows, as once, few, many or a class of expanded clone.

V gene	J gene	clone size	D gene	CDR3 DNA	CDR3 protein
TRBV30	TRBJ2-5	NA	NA	TGTGCCTGGAGTACAGGAGAGACCCAGTACTTC	CAWSTGETQYF
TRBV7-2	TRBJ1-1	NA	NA	TGTGCCAGCAGCTCCGCGGGGGGTGAAGCTTTCTTT	CASSSAGGEAFF
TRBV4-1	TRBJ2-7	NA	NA	TGCGCCAGCAGCCAAGATACAGGGCCCTACGAGCGGTACTTC	CASSQDTGPYERYF
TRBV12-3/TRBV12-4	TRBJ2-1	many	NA	TGTGCCAGCAGTTTATTGAATGAGCAGTTCTTC	CASSLLNEQFF
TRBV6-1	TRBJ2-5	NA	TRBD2	TGTGCCAGCAGTGAAGCGACTAGCGGGAGAAAGACCCAGTACTTC	CASSEATSGRKTQYF
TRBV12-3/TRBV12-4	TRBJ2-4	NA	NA	TGTGCCAGCAGTGCCAGTGGGGGCCAGACCAAAAACATTCAGTACTTC	CASSASGGQTKNIQYF
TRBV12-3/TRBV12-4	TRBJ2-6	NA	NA	TGTGCCAGCAGTTTAGCGGGGGGCTCTGGGAACAACGTCCTGACTTTC	CASSLAGGSGNNVLTF
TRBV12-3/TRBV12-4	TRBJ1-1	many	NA	TGTGCCAGCAGCTTGGGGTTGAACACTGAAGCTTTCTTT	CASSLGLNTEAFF
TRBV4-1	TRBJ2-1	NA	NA	TGCGCCAGCAGCCAAGTCTTTTATGAGCAGTTCTTC	CASSQVFYEQFF
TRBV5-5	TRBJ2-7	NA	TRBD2	TGTGCCAGCAGCTCGATCCGGACTAGCGGGATCTACGAGCAGTACTTC	CASSSIRTSGIYEQYF
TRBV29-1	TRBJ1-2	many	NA	TGCAGCGTTGAACAGTTACGGGAGCATTTTTCGGGATATGGCTACACCTTC	CSVEQLREHFSGYGYTF
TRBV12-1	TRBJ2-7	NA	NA	TGTGCCAGCAGCCCAACCGGACTAGTTACCTCCTACGAGCAGTACTTC	CASSPTGLVTSYEQYF
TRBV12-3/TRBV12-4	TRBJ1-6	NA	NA	TGTGCCAGCAGTTTAGGACGGGGGAAGAGAGGGGATTCACCCCCCCACTTT	CASSLGRGKRGDSPPHF
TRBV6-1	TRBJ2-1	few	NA	TGTGCCAGCAGTGAAGCAGGGGAGGAGCAGTTCTTC	CASSEAGEEQFF
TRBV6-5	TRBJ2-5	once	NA	TGTGCCAGCAGTTACTCTTCCAGACATGAGACCCAGTACTTC	CASSYSSRHETQYF
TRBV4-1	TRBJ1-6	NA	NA	TGCGCCATCAGCCAGAAGGAGGTGGGTTCACCCGTCCACTTT	CAISQKEVGSPVHF
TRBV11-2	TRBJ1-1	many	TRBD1	TGTGCCAGCAGATATACAGGGGGGAGGGCTGAAGCTTTCTTT	CASRYTGGRAEAFF
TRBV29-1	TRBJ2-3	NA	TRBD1	TGCAGCGTTGGTTTCGGGACAGGGGGCACTACGCAGTATTTT	CSVGFGTGGTTQYF
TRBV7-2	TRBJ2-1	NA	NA	TGTGCCAGCAGCTTAGACCGGGAGTTCAATGAGCAGTTCTTC	CASSLDREFNEQFF
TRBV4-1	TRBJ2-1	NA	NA	TGCGCCAGCAGCCAAGTTAGCCTAGGTGGGAATGAGCAGTTCTTC	CASSQVSLGGNEQFF
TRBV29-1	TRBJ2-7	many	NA	TGCAGCGGAGGAGGGGGCGCGCCTTACGAGCAGTACTTC	CSGGGGAPYEQYF
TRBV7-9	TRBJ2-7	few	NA	TGTGCCAGCAGCCGAGAGGGGAGGGGGAGAGATTACGAGCAGTACTTC	CASSREGRGRDYEQYF
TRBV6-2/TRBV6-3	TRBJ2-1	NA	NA	TGTGCCAGCAGTTACTTAGGACGCGGGCAGTTCTTC	CASSYLGRGQFF
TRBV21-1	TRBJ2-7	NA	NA	TGTGCCAGCAGCTTACTAGCGGGAGCGCGAAGGCAGTACTTC	CASSLLAGARRQYF
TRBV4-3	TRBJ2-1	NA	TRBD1	TGCGCCAGCAGCCAAGAGACGGACAGGGGCTACAATGAGCAGTTCTTC	CASSQETDRGYNEQFF
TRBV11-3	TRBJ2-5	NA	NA	TGTGCCAGCAGCCCTCCACAAGGGCAGGGAGAGGCCCAATACTTC	CASSPPQGQGEAQYF
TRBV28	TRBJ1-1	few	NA	TGTGCCAGCATCCGTGGGGGGAACACTGAAGCTTTCTTT	CASIRGGNTEAFF
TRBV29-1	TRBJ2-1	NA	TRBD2	TGCAGCGTTGAAGTGGAAGAGCGGGGGGGGGCCTACAATGAGCAGTTCTTC	CSVEVEERGGAYNEQFF
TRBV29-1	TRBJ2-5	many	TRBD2	TGCAGCGTGAGCGGGATGAAGGAGACCCAGTACTTC	CSVSGMKETQYF